The present TCR beta chain was sequenced within a study of blood T cell repertoires in COVID-19. Original data processing: Amplification with reference gene primers provided the estimates of nucleated cell counts. Only in-frame clones appear in the TCRdb table, and some are missing; sequencing was by immunoSEQ multiplex PCR. D and trimming were read from the DNA, whereas the V and J calls and clone size are those reported in that table. The data hold about 140,000 clones, with 80% observed a single time. This CDR3 is 15 amino acids long. V lost 0 bases and J lost 1, with 6 bases in between. Germline CDR1 and CDR2: SGHVS and FNYEAQ.

V and J are TRBV7-6 and TRBJ2-2; possibly TRBD1 for D (6 bases). Specimen: peripheral blood. This receptor was taken from a woman between 45 and 65 years old with acute or convalescent COVID-19. CDR3 protein: CASSLATGNTGELFF. CDR3 DNA: TGTGCCAGCAGCTTAGCGACAGGGAACACCGGGGAGCTGTTTTTT.